The sequence of this T cell receptor beta chain was determined in a study of cytomegalovirus exposure and HLA in healthy donors. Amplification used 60 Vbeta primers and 13 Jbeta primers. TCRdb keeps only in-frame clones here, not all; method: immunoSEQ multiplex PCR. In the table there are roughly 140,000 clones, approximately 78% of which are singletons. Of note for this clone: What it binds is unknown.

The CDR3 consists of 13 residues. Germline V lookup: CDR1 SNHLY, CDR2 FYNNEI. Trimming pared 1 base from V and 8 bases from J, leaving 11 bases between. Study conclusions and caveats: Roughly uniform sequencing depth across donors was assumed, possibly incorrectly.

The TCR sequence derives from a female donor in good health and CMV-seronegative. Source material: PBMCs. The gene calls are TRBV2 and TRBJ1-2, with a possible D match to TRBD1 (6 bases). CDR3 sequence (DNA): TGTGCCAGCAGTGAAGACAGGGCGCGGGGCTACACCTTC. It specifies CASSEDRARGYTF.